The sequence of this T cell receptor (beta chain) was determined in a study of graft-versus-host responses after intestinal transplantation. Background on the study: As for transplant type, recipients had multivisceral, liver-intestinal, or isolated intestinal grafts.

The CDR3 runs to 11 residues. Per the germline V gene, CDR1 is WSHSY and CDR2 is SAAADI. V gave up 11 bases and J gave up 1 base, with 7 bases separating them. As to this clone: Its cognate antigen is unknown.

Study-wide findings and caveats: Elevated graft-versus-host to host-versus-graft clonal ratios in allografts were recorded for patients with graft-donor T cell macrochimerism. An association linked early post-transplant HvG declines with peak circulating GvH clone levels.

The repertoire was sequenced with immunoSEQ multiplex PCR; TCRdb's copy has only in-frame clones and lacks some. This sample carries about 27,000 clones, approximately 95% of them seen once, and the ten largest clones take approximately 0.53%. The starting material was PBMCs, obtained 18 days after transplant. V is TRBV10-2 and J is TRBJ2-3; a weak D match, TRBD2 (5 bases). The clonotype comes from a human patient who received an intestinal transplant, so some T cells may come from the graft donor. CDR3 amino acids: CASEGTDTQYF. The CDR3 region has the DNA TGCGCCTCGGAGGGCACAGATACGCAGTATTTT.